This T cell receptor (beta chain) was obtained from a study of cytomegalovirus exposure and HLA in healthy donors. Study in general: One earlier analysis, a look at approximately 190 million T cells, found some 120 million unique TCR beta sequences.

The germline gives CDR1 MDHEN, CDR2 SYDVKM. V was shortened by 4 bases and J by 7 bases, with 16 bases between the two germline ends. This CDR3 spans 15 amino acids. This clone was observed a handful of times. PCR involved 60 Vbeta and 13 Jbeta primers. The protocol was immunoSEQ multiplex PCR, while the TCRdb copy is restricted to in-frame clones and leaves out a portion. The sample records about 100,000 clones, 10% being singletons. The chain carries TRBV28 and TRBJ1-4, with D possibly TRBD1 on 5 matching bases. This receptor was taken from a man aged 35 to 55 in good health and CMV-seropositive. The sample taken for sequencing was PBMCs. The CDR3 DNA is TGTGCCAGCAGTTCCCCCCCAGGGTCCGGTGAAAAACTGTTTTTT. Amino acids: CASSSPPGSGEKLFF. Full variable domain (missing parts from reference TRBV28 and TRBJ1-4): DVKVTQSSRYLVKRTGEKVFLECVQDMDHENMFWYRQDPGLGLRLIYFSYDVKMKEKGDIPEGYSVSREKKERFSLILESASTNQTSMYLCASSSPPGSGEKLFFGSGTQLSVL.